Listed here are 10 T cell receptor beta chains from one sample, sequenced in a study of blood T cell repertoires in COVID-19. Some clones are missing from TCRdb's copy, which holds only in-frame ones; the method was immunoSEQ multiplex PCR. The repertoire has just over 200,000 clones, roughly 75% of them found once; the top ten carry 5.5%. The sequencing input was peripheral blood. Source of these receptors: a woman between 65 and 79 years old with acute or convalescent COVID-19.

This clone was seen a few times. The chain employs TRBV5-1 and TRBJ1-6; 8 nucleotides agree with TRBD1. CDR1 and CDR2 (germline): SGHRS, YFSETQ. This CDR3 has 16 amino acids. J was trimmed by 6 bases and V by 1 base; bases with no gene match: 6. DNA for the CDR3: TGCGCCAGCAGCTTGCAAGGACAGGGAGGTAATTCACCCCTCCACTTT. Its translation is CASSLQGQGGNSPLHF.

The V and J genes are TRBV6-5 and TRBJ2-7, with 7 bases lining up with TRBD2. The germline V gene encodes CDR1 MNHEY and CDR2 SVGAGI. J gave up 6 bases and V 0 bases, and 11 bases lay outside the gene matches. The CDR3 is 16 residues long. CDR3 residues: CASSYSKGVWEGEQYF. The CDR3 nucleotides are TGTGCCAGCAGTTACTCGAAGGGTGTGTGGGAGGGCGAGCAGTACTTC.

For the CDR3, the DNA is TGTGCCAGCAGTGAAGAACGGGACAGGGACCACGAGCAGTACTTC. It specifies CASSEERDRDHEQYF. The chain links TRBV2 to TRBJ2-7, with 9 bases aligning to TRBD1. Germline CDR1 reads SNHLY; CDR2 reads FYNNEI. V shed 1 base, J shed 5 bases, and the junction held 6 bases outside the gene matches. CDR3 length equals 15 residues. Filled out from reference TRBV2 and TRBJ2-7, the complete variable domain reads EPEVTQTPSHQVTQMGQEVILRCVPISNHLYFYWYRQILGQKVEFLVSFYNNEISEKSEIFDDQFSVERPDGSNFTLKIRSTKLEDSAMYFCASSEERDRDHEQYFGPGTRLTVT.

V usage is TRBV5-4 and J usage is TRBJ2-1; D is possibly TRBD1 (6 bases). Deletions cut 4 bases from V and 9 bases from J, with 17 bases between. CDR3 length: 14 residues. Germline CDR1 is SGHNT and CDR2 is YYREEE (reference sequence). The CDR3 sequence is CASSKPTGVGEQFF. The CDR3 DNA sequence: TGTGCCAGCAGCAAACCGACAGGAGTGGGTGAGCAGTTCTTC.

J is TRBJ2-2 and V is TRBV7-9, with D tentatively TRBD2 (5 bases). V lost 3 bases and J lost 7, with 12 bases in between. CDR1 is SEHNR and CDR2 is FQNEAQ in the germline V gene (reference sequence). The CDR3 runs to 14 residues. This CDR3 reads CASSLDSRNGELFF. The DNA for the CDR3 is TGTGCCAGCAGCTTGGACTCCCGAAACGGGGAGCTGTTTTTT.

The chain employs TRBV5-1 and TRBJ2-2, with 8 bases aligning to TRBD2. In germline, CDR1 is SGHRS, CDR2 YFSETQ. V dropped 8 bases and J dropped 4; count of bases not matched to a gene: 7. This CDR3 region has 14 residues. The CDR3 loop is CASRRSGGTGELFF. The CDR3 DNA follows: TGCGCCAGTCGAAGGAGCGGGGGCACCGGGGAGCTGTTTTTT.

The chain joins TRBV6-5 to TRBJ1-6; maybe TRBD1 (5 bases). V was clipped by 6 bases and J by 10 bases, with 16 bases between them. The CDR3 has 14 residues. The germline V gene has CDR1 MNHEY and CDR2 SVGAGI. For the CDR3, the DNA is TGTGCCAGCAGCCCCGGACAAGCCCGCTCACCCCTCCACTTT. Amino acids: CASSPGQARSPLHF.

The chain is built from TRBV9 and TRBJ2-1; 11 nucleotides match TRBD1. Germline CDR1 reads SGDLS; CDR2 reads YYNGEE. There are 15 residues in the CDR3. Unmatched junction bases numbered 3, after V lost 0 bases and J lost 7 bases. This CDR3 reads CASSVAGTGGNEQFF. CDR3 DNA: TGTGCCAGCAGCGTAGCCGGGACAGGGGGTAATGAGCAGTTCTTC.

In this sample, this clone turned up once. The genes are TRBV6-5 and TRBJ2-7; TRBD1 matches at 7 bases. The CDR3 has 14 residues. Germline-derived CDR1 and CDR2 are MNHEY and SVGAGI. The J segment lost 6 bases and the V segment lost 6 bases, leaving 11 bases of the junction unmatched. The CDR3 sequence: CASRPGTAITEQYF. The CDR3 DNA follows: TGTGCCAGCAGACCTGGGACAGCTATTACCGAGCAGTACTTC.

This clone was seen only once. The chain is built from TRBV3-1 (or the pseudogene TRBV3-2) and TRBJ1-6; 7 bases agree with TRBD1. Germline V lookup: CDR1 LGHDT, CDR2 YNNKEL (reference sequence). This CDR3 has 14 residues. With 4 bases clipped from V and 12 bases from J, the junction kept 9 bases outside the gene matches. The chain's CDR3 is CASSLGQAKGPLHF. Here the CDR3 DNA reads TGTGCCAGCAGCCTAGGACAGGCGAAGGGACCCCTCCACTTT.